This is a list of T cell receptor beta chains from one sample in a study of shared clonotypes between healthy human individuals. The data were produced by immunoSEQ multiplex PCR, yet TCRdb's version contains in-frame clones alone and is incomplete. The sample has more than 2,000,000 clones; more than 80% are singletons. The sequencing input was naive CD4+ T cells sorted from blood. All receptors derive from a young man in good health. CDR3s leave out the opening cysteine and the closing phenylalanine or tryptophan. Each record gives: J gene, V gene, CDR3 protein.

j_gene: TRBJ2-7; v_gene: TRBV6-1; CDR3aa: ASSWGTQPYEQY
j_gene: TRBJ2-5; v_gene: TRBV28; CDR3aa: ASSSLQPGQGHQETQY
j_gene: TRBJ2-7; v_gene: TRBV18; CDR3aa: ATLTGVPQNEQY
j_gene: TRBJ1-1; v_gene: TRBV14; CDR3aa: ASSLLGNTEAF
j_gene: TRBJ2-1; v_gene: TRBV15; CDR3aa: ATSTGTQGEQF
j_gene: TRBJ2-6; v_gene: TRBV14; CDR3aa: ASSPLTGVIVSGANVLT
j_gene: TRBJ1-4; v_gene: TRBV27; CDR3aa: ASSRRYADEKLF
j_gene: TRBJ2-7; v_gene: TRBV6-5; CDR3aa: ASSRRQGETYEQY
j_gene: TRBJ2-1; v_gene: TRBV7-2; CDR3aa: ASSPVGQTRENEQF
j_gene: TRBJ2-1; v_gene: TRBV27; CDR3aa: ASSLVDRFSEF
j_gene: TRBJ2-1; v_gene: TRBV6-5; CDR3aa: ASSYFDRGGYNEQF
j_gene: TRBJ1-1; v_gene: TRBV5-5; CDR3aa: ASSTWDRGTEAF
j_gene: TRBJ2-3; v_gene: TRBV13; CDR3aa: ASRQTPGLAGVPVTQY
j_gene: TRBJ1-1; v_gene: TRBV6-5; CDR3aa: ASSFRAEAF
j_gene: TRBJ2-5; v_gene: TRBV30; CDR3aa: AWSLTDRETQY
j_gene: TRBJ1-5; v_gene: TRBV5-6; CDR3aa: ASSQTGAPAQPQH
j_gene: TRBJ1-1; v_gene: TRBV9; CDR3aa: ASNKGGAQDTEAF
j_gene: TRBJ1-2; v_gene: TRBV28; CDR3aa: ASSPGQGLGLYGYT
j_gene: TRBJ1-5; v_gene: TRBV11-2; CDR3aa: ASSLEGQHSNQPQH
j_gene: TRBJ1-1; v_gene: TRBV19; CDR3aa: ASSLGQKNTEAF
j_gene: TRBJ2-7; v_gene: TRBV9; CDR3aa: ASSLLGSWTHEQY
j_gene: TRBJ2-1; v_gene: TRBV9; CDR3aa: ASSLVADVYNEQF
j_gene: TRBJ1-1; v_gene: TRBV5-1; CDR3aa: ASSYGQGQVNTEAF
j_gene: TRBJ2-3; v_gene: TRBV5-6; CDR3aa: ASSSFGTGGYPDTQY
j_gene: TRBJ1-5; v_gene: TRBV2; CDR3aa: ASNNLRTGRRGKGQPQH
j_gene: TRBJ2-7; v_gene: TRBV15; CDR3aa: ATRDYQGAFSYEQY
j_gene: TRBJ2-6; v_gene: TRBV7-3; CDR3aa: ASSAQSSGANVLT